Sequencing of this TCR beta chain was carried out in a study of blood T cell repertoires in COVID-19. V lost 5 bases and J lost 3, with 10 bases in between. Germline CDR1 LNHDA, CDR2 SQIVND (reference sequence). The length of the CDR3 is 13 residues. The sample holds one count of this clone. Sequencing was performed with immunoSEQ multiplex PCR; in TCRdb, only in-frame clones are kept and a portion is missing. This sample has some 260,000 clones, with 84% found just once. The receptor's source is a man aged 30 to 39 with acute COVID-19. The chain couples TRBV19 to TRBJ1-1; no firm D call. The sample comprised PBMCs or T cells enriched from blood (not recorded which). In DNA, the CDR3 is TGTGCCAGTAGTCCAACAGCACACACTGAAGCTTTCTTT. Amino acids: CASSPTAHTEAFF. Variable domain in full (rest from reference TRBV19 and TRBJ1-1): DGGITQSPKYLFRKEGQNVTLSCEQNLNHDAMYWYRQDPGQGLRLIYYSQIVNDFQKGDIAEGYSVSREKKESFPLTVTSAQKNPTAFYLCASSPTAHTEAFFGQGTRLTVV.